This T cell receptor beta chain was profiled in a study of shared clonotypes between healthy human individuals. In replicate PCRs of sorted subsets, 150 to 200 ng DNA, 29,000 or so T cell genomes, was used. The table came from immunoSEQ multiplex PCR; TCRdb's copy has only in-frame clones and leaves some out. The table has about 800,000 clones, roughly 96% seen once. It was CD45RO-negative cells, positively selected for CCR7, that made up naive CD8 cells, with terminally differentiated effector memory CD45RA+ cells excluded. Germline trimming cut 4 bases from V and 0 bases from J; bases unmatched to any gene: 14. The length of the CDR3 is 20 residues. Germline V gene sequence: CDR1 LNHNV, CDR2 YYDKDF (reference sequence).

The sequencing input was naive CD8+ T cells sorted from blood. This TCR derives from a man aged 25-45 years in good health. The chain employs TRBV15 and TRBJ2-3, with 12 bases matching TRBD2. CDR3 sequence (DNA): TGTGCCACCAGCATCCTCCCCGGGACTAGCGGGTACACTAGCACAGATACGCAGTATTTT. As protein: CATSILPGTSGYTSTDTQYF.